Listed below are T cell receptor beta chains from one sample, sequenced in a study of blood T cell repertoires in COVID-19. Sequenced by immunoSEQ multiplex PCR; TCRdb stores in-frame clones only, minus some. The repertoire holds about 210,000 clones, with around nine tenths as singletons. The sample comprised peripheral blood. These receptors all come from a man younger than 30 with active or convalescent COVID-19. CDR3s include the opening cysteine and the closing phenylalanine or tryptophan. The D gene is left open where the match is weak. Not all rows give a size; the values are once, few, many and, for expanded clones, a class.

J: TRBJ2-5
V: TRBV7-6
size: NA
D: TRBD2
CDR3: CASSLASRGLAGTQYF
DNA: TGTGCCAGCAGCTTAGCCTCGAGGGGACTAGCGGGGACCCAGTACTTC

J: TRBJ1-1
V: TRBV7-3
size: NA
D: NA
CDR3: CASSLAGGLNTEAFF
DNA: TGTGCCAGCAGCCTAGCGGGGGGGCTGAACACTGAAGCTTTCTTT

J: TRBJ2-7
V: TRBV18
size: NA
D: TRBD2
CDR3: CASSPLSILGTSEHEQYF
DNA: TGTGCCAGCTCACCACTAAGTATTCTTGGGACTAGCGAACACGAGCAGTACTTC

J: TRBJ1-6
V: TRBV27
size: NA
D: TRBD1
CDR3: CASYRGLGSPLHF
DNA: TGTGCCAGCTACAGGGGCTTGGGTTCACCCCTCCACTTT

J: TRBJ1-6
V: TRBV27
size: NA
D: NA
CDR3: CASSLAGARSPLHF
DNA: TGTGCCAGCAGTTTAGCGGGGGCTAGGTCACCCCTCCACTTT

J: TRBJ2-3
V: TRBV7-9
size: NA
D: TRBD2
CDR3: CASGREGRADTQYF
DNA: TGTGCCAGCGGGCGGGAGGGCCGGGCAGATACGCAGTATTTT

J: TRBJ1-5
V: TRBV30
size: NA
D: NA
CDR3: CAWSVNRDFFANQPQHF
DNA: TGTGCCTGGAGTGTTAACCGGGACTTCTTTGCAAATCAGCCCCAGCATTTT

J: TRBJ1-4
V: TRBV9
size: NA
D: NA
CDR3: CASSVESGRQNEKLFF
DNA: TGTGCCAGCAGCGTAGAGTCAGGCCGACAGAATGAAAAACTGTTTTTT

J: TRBJ2-7
V: TRBV4-2
size: NA
D: NA
CDR3: CASSQVITAPVDSYEQYF
DNA: TGTGCCAGCAGCCAAGTTATTACAGCCCCTGTGGACTCCTACGAGCAGTACTTC

J: TRBJ1-4
V: TRBV19
size: NA
D: NA
CDR3: CASKGRVSTNEKLFF
DNA: TGTGCCAGTAAGGGCAGGGTGTCAACTAATGAAAAACTGTTTTTT

J: TRBJ2-2
V: TRBV30
size: NA
D: NA
CDR3: CACGTGNTGELFF
DNA: TGTGCCTGCGGTACAGGGAACACCGGGGAGCTGTTTTTT

J: TRBJ2-2
V: TRBV27
size: NA
D: NA
CDR3: CASRHLQGPGELFF
DNA: TGTGCCAGCAGACACTTACAGGGCCCCGGGGAGCTGTTTTTT

J: TRBJ2-7
V: TRBV7-9
size: NA
D: TRBD2
CDR3: CASSFLAGGGEQYF
DNA: TGTGCCAGCAGCTTTCTTGCGGGAGGAGGAGAGCAGTACTTC

J: TRBJ2-1
V: TRBV20-1
size: many
D: TRBD2
CDR3: CSASLGLAGYNEQFF
DNA: TGCAGTGCTAGTCTAGGACTAGCGGGGTACAATGAGCAGTTCTTC